This TCR beta chain was sequenced during a study of blood T cell repertoires in COVID-19. The V segment lost 3 bases and the J segment 7 bases; nucleotides outside the gene matches: 6. Germline CDR1 and CDR2: MNHNS and SASEGT. The CDR3 sequence is 14 residues long. Method: immunoSEQ multiplex PCR; TCRdb's copy keeps in-frame clones and lacks some. This table holds around 400,000 clones, around 87% found once. Sequenced: peripheral blood. This clonotype was sampled from an older woman with COVID-19, enrolled during active disease. The V call is TRBV6-1, the J call TRBJ1-5; 7 bases match TRBD1. The CDR3 nucleotides are TGTGCCAGCAGTGATCAACAGGGGCGGCAGCCCCAGCATTTT. Its translation: CASSDQQGRQPQHF.